A selection of T cell receptor beta chains follows, all from one sample in a study of radiotherapy plus CTLA-4 blockade in lung cancer. Assay used: immunoSEQ multiplex PCR; TCRdb lists only in-frame clones, some missing. The profile covers around 50,000 clones, with 65% to 90% appearing a single time and 15% to 20% taken by the ten largest. The starting material was peripheral blood, obtained from a patient treated with radiotherapy plus ipilimumab. These receptor sequences come from a human donor with non-small cell lung cancer that progressed on radiotherapy plus ipilimumab. Some clones in this sample may be carry-over from other donors' samples. Both conserved end residues are part of each CDR3. Fields, in order: D gene, V gene, J gene, CDR3 DNA, CDR3 protein. D genes are given only for firm matches.

>TRBD1|TRBV4-2|TRBJ1-3
TGTGCCAGCAGCCAAGGGGGGACAGGCTCTGGAAACACCATATATTTT
CASSQGGTGSGNTIYF
>TRBD2|TRBV11-2|TRBJ2-3
TGTGCCAGCAGCTTAGGGTATGGCGGGGGGCGATATAGTACAGATACGCAGTATTTT
CASSLGYGGGRYSTDTQYF
>TRBD1|TRBV11-3|TRBJ2-7
TGTGCCAGCAGCCGGACAGGGGGCTACGAGCAGTACTTC
CASSRTGGYEQYF
>NA|TRBV19|TRBJ1-6
TGTGCCAGTAGTATTGGGGGCAAATCACCCCTCCACTTT
CASSIGGKSPLHF
>TRBD1|TRBV4-1|TRBJ2-5
TGCGCCAGCAGCCTGAGTCCGACAGGGGGCGAAGAGACCCAGTACTTC
CASSLSPTGGEETQYF
>NA|TRBV27|TRBJ1-4
TGTGCCAGCCGGGGGAGGCTAGCAACTAATGAAAAACTGTTTTTT
CASRGRLATNEKLFF
>TRBD2|TRBV9|TRBJ2-1
TGTGCCAGCAGCGAGGGACTAGCGGTGAATGAGCAGTTCTTC
CASSEGLAVNEQFF
>NA|TRBV2|TRBJ1-2
TGTGCCAGCAGGGGGGGAGACTGGGACTATGGCTACACCTTC
CASRGGDWDYGYTF
>NA|TRBV5-1|TRBJ2-3
TGCGCCAGCAGCTTGGGCCCAGCGGCGAGCACAGATACGCAGTATTTT
CASSLGPAASTDTQYF
>TRBD1|TRBV9|TRBJ1-6
TGTGCCAGCAGAGACGACAGGGCCAATTCACCCCTCCACTTT
CASRDDRANSPLHF
>NA|TRBV6-1|TRBJ1-2
TGTGCCAGCAGCCTAGGGAGCGCAGCTAACTATGGCTACACCTTC
CASSLGSAANYGYTF
>TRBD2|TRBV14|TRBJ2-7
TGTGCCAGCAGCCAAACTAGCGGTGTATCCTACGAGCAGTACTTC
CASSQTSGVSYEQYF
>NA|TRBV28|TRBJ2-1
TGTGCCAGCAGGCTGACAGATGAGCAGTTCTTC
CASRLTDEQFF
>NA|TRBV11-2|TRBJ1-1
TGTGCCAGCAGCTTACCTAATCCCACTGAAGCTTTCTTT
CASSLPNPTEAFF